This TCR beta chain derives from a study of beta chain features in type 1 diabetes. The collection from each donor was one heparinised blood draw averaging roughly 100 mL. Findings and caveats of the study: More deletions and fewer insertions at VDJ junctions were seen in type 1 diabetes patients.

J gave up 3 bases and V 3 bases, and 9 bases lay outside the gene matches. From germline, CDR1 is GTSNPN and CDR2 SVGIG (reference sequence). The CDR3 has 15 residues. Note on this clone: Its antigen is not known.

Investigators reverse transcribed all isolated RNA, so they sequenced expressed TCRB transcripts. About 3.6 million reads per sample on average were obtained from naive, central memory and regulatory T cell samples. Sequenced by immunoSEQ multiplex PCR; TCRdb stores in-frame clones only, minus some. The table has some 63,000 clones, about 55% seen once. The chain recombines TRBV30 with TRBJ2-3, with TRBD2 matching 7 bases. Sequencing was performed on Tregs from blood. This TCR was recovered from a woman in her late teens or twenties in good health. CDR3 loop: CAWSRGRARTDTQYF. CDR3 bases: TGTGCCTGGAGCCGGGGGAGGGCAAGAACAGATACGCAGTATTTT.